Below, 12 T cell receptor beta chains from the same sample are listed, as sequenced in a study of cytomegalovirus exposure and HLA in healthy donors. Clones were sequenced by immunoSEQ multiplex PCR, and TCRdb holds only the in-frame ones, with some missing. The repertoire holds about 57,000 clones, approximately 95% seen once, with approximately 6.3% in the top ten. What was sequenced was PBMCs. These receptors originate from a young woman in good health and CMV-seronegative.

The chain is built from TRBV27 and TRBJ1-1; 9 nucleotides agree with TRBD1. Germline loops: CDR1 MNHEY, CDR2 SMNVEV (reference sequence). J lost 1 base, V lost 2 bases, and 8 bases had no gene match. This CDR3 has 17 residues. The CDR3 sequence is CASSLGGTGFGNTEAFF. The DNA for the CDR3 is TGTGCCAGCAGTTTAGGCGGGACAGGGTTTGGGAACACTGAAGCTTTCTTT.

The gene calls are TRBV5-1 and TRBJ2-1; perhaps TRBD2 as D (6 bases). Trimming stripped 0 bases from V and 7 bases from J, with 11 bases between. Germline CDR1 SGHRS, CDR2 YFSETQ. This CDR3 region has 14 residues. CDR3 sequence: CASSLAPGGNEQFF. The CDR3 nucleotides read TGCGCCAGCAGCTTGGCCCCCGGGGGTAATGAGCAGTTCTTC.

The chain carries TRBV7-8 and TRBJ2-7, with D perhaps TRBD2 (5 bases). The CDR3 has 13 amino acids. The V end was cut by 2 bases, the J end by 7 bases, with 12 bases between. Germline CDR1 reads SGHVS; CDR2 reads FQNEAQ. The DNA for the CDR3 is TGTGCCAGCAGCTTACGGGGATTGAGGGAGCAGTACGTC. It specifies CASSLRGLREQYV.

The rearrangement uses TRBV5-5 and TRBJ2-3; 10 bases align to TRBD2. The trim removed 2 bases at V and 4 bases at J, leaving 7 bases unmatched. The CDR3 is made up of 16 amino acids. CDR1 and CDR2 (germline): SGHKS, YYEKEE (reference sequence). The CDR3 spells CASSFRLAGVADTQYF. For the CDR3, the DNA is TGTGCCAGCAGCTTTCGACTAGCGGGTGTCGCAGATACGCAGTATTTT.

The chain employs TRBV6-1 and TRBJ1-5, with D perhaps matching TRBD1 (6 bases). V lost 9 bases, J lost 0 bases, and 9 bases lay in between. The CDR3 consists of 13 residues. In germline, CDR1 is MNHNS, CDR2 SASEGT. The CDR3 reads CASNRVSNQPQHF. In nucleotides, the CDR3 is TGTGCCAGTAACAGGGTTAGCAATCAGCCCCAGCATTTT.

The V and J genes are TRBV6-6 and TRBJ2-1; TRBD1 aligns across 8 bases. Germline trimming cut 7 bases from V and 8 bases from J; bases unmatched to any gene: 10. In germline, CDR1 is MNHNY, CDR2 SVGAGI (reference sequence). This CDR3 contains 14 residues. The CDR3 sequence: CASKGTGNMYEQFF. DNA for the CDR3: TGTGCCAGCAAAGGGACAGGCAATATGTATGAGCAGTTCTTC.

The rearrangement uses TRBV5-1 and TRBJ2-6, with TRBD2 as a possible D gene (6 bases). Trimming left V 2 bases short and J 4 bases short, with 10 bases between. The CDR3 runs 15 residues. CDR1 is SGHRS, CDR2 YFSETQ, per germline. The CDR3 coding sequence is TGCGCCAGCAGCTTACCGGCGGGAGGGGCCAACGTCCTGACTTTC. Translated: CASSLPAGGANVLTF.

This chain links TRBV5-1 with TRBJ2-6; D is uncertain. CDR3 length: 13 residues. The V end was cut by 6 bases, the J end by 0 bases, with 4 bases between. From germline, CDR1 is SGHRS and CDR2 YFSETQ. This CDR3 reads CASILSGANVLTF. CDR3 sequence (DNA): TGCGCCAGCATCCTCTCTGGGGCCAACGTCCTGACTTTC.

V usage is TRBV5-4 and J usage is TRBJ2-7; TRBD1 matches at 9 bases. CDR3 length equals 16 residues. Germline trimming cut 5 bases from V and 0 bases from J; bases unmatched to any gene: 9. Germline lookup yields CDR1 SGHNT and CDR2 YYREEE (reference sequence). The CDR3 DNA is TGTGCCAGCAGTCCCACCGGGACAGGGCTCTCCTACGAGCAGTACTTC. Its protein product is CASSPTGTGLSYEQYF. Full variable domain (rest looked up from reference TRBV5-4 and TRBJ2-7): ETGVTQSPTHLIKTRGQQVTLRCSSQSGHNTVSWYQQALGQGPQFIFQYYREEENGRGNFPPRFSGLQFPNYSSELNVNALELDDSALYLCASSPTGTGLSYEQYFGPGTRLTVT.

This clone was seen only once. This chain connects TRBV7-9 to TRBJ2-2; D is uncertain. CDR1 SEHNR and CDR2 FQNEAQ come from the germline V gene (reference sequence). Trimming pared 3 bases from V and 6 bases from J, leaving 5 bases between. CDR3 size: 12 residues. The chain's CDR3 is CASSFRPGELFF. CDR3 sequence (DNA): TGTGCCAGCAGCTTTCGTCCCGGGGAGCTGTTTTTT.

Concerning this clone: A junction boundary mismatches the germline segment, possibly from a read error. Distinct nucleotide sequences in the sample also encode this CDR3. The rearrangement uses TRBV29-1 and TRBJ1-1; 7 positions match TRBD1. This CDR3 comprises 15 residues. Germline CDR1 reads SQVTM; CDR2 reads ANQGSEA. The CDR3 sequence: CSVEDEGALVPGAFF. In nucleotides, the CDR3 is TGCAGCGTCGAAGATGAGGGGGCCCTAGTCCCGGGGGCTTTCTTT.

The chain couples TRBV9 to TRBJ2-1, with 8 bases lining up with TRBD2. V lost 2 bases, J lost 9 bases, and 7 bases stayed unmatched. The CDR3 covers 14 residues. Germline V CDR1 and CDR2: SGDLS, YYNGEE. This CDR3 is CASSVRLALSEQFF. CDR3 DNA: TGTGCCAGCAGCGTTAGACTAGCGTTAAGTGAGCAGTTCTTC. The whole variable domain, remainder taken from reference TRBV9 and TRBJ2-1, is DSGVTQTPKHLITATGQRVTLRCSPRSGDLSVYWYQQSLDQGLQFLIQYYNGEERAKGNILERFSAQQFPDLHSELNLSSLELGDSALYFCASSVRLALSEQFFGPGTRLTVL.